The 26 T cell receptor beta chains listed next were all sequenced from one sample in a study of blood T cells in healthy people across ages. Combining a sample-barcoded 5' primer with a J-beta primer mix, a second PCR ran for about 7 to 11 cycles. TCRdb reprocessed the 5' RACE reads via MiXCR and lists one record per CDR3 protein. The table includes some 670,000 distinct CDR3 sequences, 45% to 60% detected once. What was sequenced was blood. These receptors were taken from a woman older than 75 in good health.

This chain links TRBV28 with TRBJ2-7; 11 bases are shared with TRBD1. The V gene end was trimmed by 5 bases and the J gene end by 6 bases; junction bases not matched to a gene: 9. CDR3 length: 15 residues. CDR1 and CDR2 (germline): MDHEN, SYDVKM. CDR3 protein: CASSPYGQGACEQYF. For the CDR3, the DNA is TGTGCCAGCAGTCCCTATGGACAGGGGGCCTGCGAGCAGTACTTC.

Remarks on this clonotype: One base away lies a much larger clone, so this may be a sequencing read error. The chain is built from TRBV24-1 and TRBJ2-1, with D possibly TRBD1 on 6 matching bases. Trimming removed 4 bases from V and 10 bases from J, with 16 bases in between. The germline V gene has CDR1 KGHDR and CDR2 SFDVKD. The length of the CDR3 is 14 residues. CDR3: CATSDRDISYEQFF. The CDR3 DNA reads TGTGCCACCAGTGACCGGGACATTTCCTACGAGCAGTTCTTC.

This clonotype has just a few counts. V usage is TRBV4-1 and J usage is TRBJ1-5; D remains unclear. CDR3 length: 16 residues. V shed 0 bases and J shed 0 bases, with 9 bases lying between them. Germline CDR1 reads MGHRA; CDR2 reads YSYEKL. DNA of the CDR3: TGCGCCAGCAGCCAAGATTCCGGATTTAGCAATCAGCCCCAGCATTTT. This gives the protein CASSQDSGFSNQPQHF.

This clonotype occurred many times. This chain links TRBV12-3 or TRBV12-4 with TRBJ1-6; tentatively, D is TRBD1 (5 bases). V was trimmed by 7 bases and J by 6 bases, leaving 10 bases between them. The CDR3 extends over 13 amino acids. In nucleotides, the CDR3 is TGTGCCAGCATCCGGGACGGTAATTCACCCCTCCACTTT. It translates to CASIRDGNSPLHF.

CDR3 region: CASSQYRTLAERTGELFF. The DNA for the CDR3 is TGTGCCAGCAGCCAATATCGGACCCTAGCGGAAAGAACCGGGGAGCTGTTTTTT. This chain uses TRBV3-1 with TRBJ2-2; 7 nucleotides agree with TRBD2. The CDR3 consists of 18 residues. V shed 2 bases, J shed 5 bases, and the junction held 14 bases outside the gene matches. CDR1 LGHDT and CDR2 YNNKEL come from the germline V gene (reference sequence).

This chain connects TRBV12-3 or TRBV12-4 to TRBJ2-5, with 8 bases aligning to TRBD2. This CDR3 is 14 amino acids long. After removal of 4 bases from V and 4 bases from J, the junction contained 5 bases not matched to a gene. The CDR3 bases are TGTGCCAGCAGTTCCCCGGGACTAGTAGAGACCCAGTACTTC. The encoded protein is CASSSPGLVETQYF.

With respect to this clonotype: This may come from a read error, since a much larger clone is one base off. The CDR3 here is CASSAGTNDEQYF. DNA of the CDR3: TGTGCCAGCAGCGCCGGGACTAACGATGAGCAGTACTTC. V and J are TRBV6-4 and TRBJ2-5, with 7 bases identical to TRBD2. The CDR3 runs to 13 residues. The junction had 12 bases not matched to a gene; V was cut back by 6 bases and J by 11 bases. Per germline, CDR1 MRHNA and CDR2 SNTAGT.

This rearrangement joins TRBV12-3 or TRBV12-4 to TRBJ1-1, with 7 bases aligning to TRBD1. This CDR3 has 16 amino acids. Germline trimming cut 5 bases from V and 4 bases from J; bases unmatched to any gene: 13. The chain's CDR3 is CASSAWTGGLGTEAFF. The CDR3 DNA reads TGTGCCAGCAGTGCCTGGACAGGCGGGCTTGGCACTGAAGCTTTCTTT.

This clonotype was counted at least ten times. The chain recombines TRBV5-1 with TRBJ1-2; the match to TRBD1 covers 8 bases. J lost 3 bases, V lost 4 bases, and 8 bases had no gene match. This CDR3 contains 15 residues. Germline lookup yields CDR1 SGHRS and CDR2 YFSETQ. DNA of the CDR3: TGCGCCAGCAGCATAACCAGGGGGCCTGACTATGGCTACACCTTC. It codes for CASSITRGPDYGYTF.

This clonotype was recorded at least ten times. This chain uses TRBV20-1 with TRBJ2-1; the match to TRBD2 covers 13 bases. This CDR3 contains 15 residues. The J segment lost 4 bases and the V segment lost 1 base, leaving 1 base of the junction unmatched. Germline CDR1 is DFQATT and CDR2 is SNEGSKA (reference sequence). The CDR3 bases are TGCAGTGCTAGAGGGACTAGCGGGGGTTACAATGAGCAGTTCTTC. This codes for CSARGTSGGYNEQFF.

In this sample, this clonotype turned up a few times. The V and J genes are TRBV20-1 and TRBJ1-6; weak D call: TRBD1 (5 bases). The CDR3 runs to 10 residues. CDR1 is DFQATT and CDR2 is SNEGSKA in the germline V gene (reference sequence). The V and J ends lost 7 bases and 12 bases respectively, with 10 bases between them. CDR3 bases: TGCAGTGTTGAGGGGATACCCCTCCACTTT. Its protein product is CSVEGIPLHF.

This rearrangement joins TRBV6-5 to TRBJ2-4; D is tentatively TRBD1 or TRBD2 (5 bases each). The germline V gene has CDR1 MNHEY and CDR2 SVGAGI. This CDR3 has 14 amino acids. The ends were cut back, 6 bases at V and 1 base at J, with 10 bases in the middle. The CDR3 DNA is TGTGCCAGCAGCCGGGACGTTGCCAAAAACATTCAGTACTTC. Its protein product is CASSRDVAKNIQYF.

As DNA, the CDR3 is TGTGCCAGCAGTTTTCCACCGGGACTAGCTTACAATGAGCAGTTCTTC. Residues: CASSFPPGLAYNEQFF. The chain is built from TRBV27 and TRBJ2-1; 9 bases align to TRBD2. The CDR3 is 16 residues long. CDR1 is MNHEY and CDR2 is SMNVEV in the germline V gene (reference sequence). V gave up 3 bases and J gave up 4 bases; unmatched junction bases: 7.

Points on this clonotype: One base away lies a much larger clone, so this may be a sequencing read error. The CDR3 protein is CASSRGQPLTNGKLFF. Written as DNA, the CDR3 is TGTGCCAGCAGCCGCGGACAGCCTTTAACTAATGGAAAACTGTTTTTT. The chain combines TRBV6-5 with TRBJ1-4; possibly TRBD1 for D (6 bases). Germline lookup yields CDR1 MNHEY and CDR2 SVGAGI. The CDR3 consists of 16 residues.

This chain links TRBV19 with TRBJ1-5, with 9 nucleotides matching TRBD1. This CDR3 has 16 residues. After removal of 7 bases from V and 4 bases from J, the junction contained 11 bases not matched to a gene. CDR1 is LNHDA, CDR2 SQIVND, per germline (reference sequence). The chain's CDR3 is CASTPLGTGTNQPQHF. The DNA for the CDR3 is TGTGCCAGTACTCCATTAGGGACAGGGACAAATCAGCCCCAGCATTTT. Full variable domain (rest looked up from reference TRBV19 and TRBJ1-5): DGGITQSPKYLFRKEGQNVTLSCEQNLNHDAMYWYRQDPGQGLRLIYYSQIVNDFQKGDIAEGYSVSREKKESFPLTVTSAQKNPTAFYLCASTPLGTGTNQPQHFGDGTRLSIL.

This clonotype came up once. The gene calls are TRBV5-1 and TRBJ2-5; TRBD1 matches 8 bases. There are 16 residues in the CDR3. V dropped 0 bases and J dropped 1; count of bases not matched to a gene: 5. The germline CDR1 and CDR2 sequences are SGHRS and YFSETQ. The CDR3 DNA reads TGCGCCAGCAGCTTGGCCGCTACAGGGGGCCAAGAGACCCAGTACTTC. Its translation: CASSLAATGGQETQYF.

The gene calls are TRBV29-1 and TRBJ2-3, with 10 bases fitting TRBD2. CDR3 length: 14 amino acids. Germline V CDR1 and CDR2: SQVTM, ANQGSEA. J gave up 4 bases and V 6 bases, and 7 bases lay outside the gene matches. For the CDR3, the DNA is TGCAGCGTCCGTAGCGGGAGGTTCGCAGATACGCAGTATTTT. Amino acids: CSVRSGRFADTQYF.

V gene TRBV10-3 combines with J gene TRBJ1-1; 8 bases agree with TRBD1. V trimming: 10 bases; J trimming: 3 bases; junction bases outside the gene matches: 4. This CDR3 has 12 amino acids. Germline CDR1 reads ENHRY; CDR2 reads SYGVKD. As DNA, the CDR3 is TGTGCCACCACGACAGGGGACACTGAAGCTTTCTTT. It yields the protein CATTTGDTEAFF.

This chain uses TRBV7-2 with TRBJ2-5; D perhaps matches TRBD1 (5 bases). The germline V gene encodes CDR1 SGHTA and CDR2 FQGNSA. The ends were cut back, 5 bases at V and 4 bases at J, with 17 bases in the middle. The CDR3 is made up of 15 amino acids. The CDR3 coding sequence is TGTGCCAGCAGCCGACGCCGGACAATACGAGAGACCCAGTACTTC. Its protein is CASSRRRTIRETQYF.

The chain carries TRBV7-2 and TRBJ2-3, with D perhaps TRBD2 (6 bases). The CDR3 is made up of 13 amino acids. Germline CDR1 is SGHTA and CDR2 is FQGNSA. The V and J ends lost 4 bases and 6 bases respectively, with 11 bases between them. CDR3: CASSSWRGDTQYF. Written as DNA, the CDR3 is TGTGCCAGCAGCTCGTGGAGGGGCGATACGCAGTATTTT.

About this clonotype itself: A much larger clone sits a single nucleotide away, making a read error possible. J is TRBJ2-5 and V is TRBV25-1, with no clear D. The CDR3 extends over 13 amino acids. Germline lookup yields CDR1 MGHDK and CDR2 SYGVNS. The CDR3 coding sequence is TGTGCCAGCAATCGGGCTTCCCAAGAGACCCGGTACTTC. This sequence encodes CASNRASQETRYF. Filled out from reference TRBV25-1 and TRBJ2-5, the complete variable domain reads EADIYQTPRYLVIGTGKKITLECSQTMGHDKMYWYQQDPGMELHLIHYSYGVNSTEKGDLSSESTVSRIRTEHFPLTLESARPSHTSQYLCASNRASQETRYFGPGTRLLVL.

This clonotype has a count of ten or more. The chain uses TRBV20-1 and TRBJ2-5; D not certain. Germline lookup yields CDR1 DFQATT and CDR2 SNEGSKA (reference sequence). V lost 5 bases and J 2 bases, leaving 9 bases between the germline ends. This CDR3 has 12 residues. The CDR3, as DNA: TGCAGTGCTCGCTGGGGACAAGAGACCCAGTACTTC. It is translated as CSARWGQETQYF.

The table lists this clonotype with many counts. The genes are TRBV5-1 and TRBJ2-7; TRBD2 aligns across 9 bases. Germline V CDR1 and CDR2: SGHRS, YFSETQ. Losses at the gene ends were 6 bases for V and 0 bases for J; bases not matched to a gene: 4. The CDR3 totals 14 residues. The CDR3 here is CASTLTSGSYEQYF. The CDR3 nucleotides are TGCGCCAGCACCCTGACTAGCGGCTCCTACGAGCAGTACTTC.

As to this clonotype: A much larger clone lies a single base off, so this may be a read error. CDR3 coding DNA: TGTGCCAGCAACTCAGATGGACTAGCGGGGCAAGAGACCCAGTACTTC. Its protein product is CASNSDGLAGQETQYF. This chain joins TRBV11-2 and TRBJ2-5; TRBD2 agrees at 12 bases. Germline V gene sequence: CDR1 SGHAT, CDR2 FQNNGV. The CDR3 is made up of 16 amino acids. V lost 7 bases, J lost 2 bases, and 8 bases stayed unmatched. The full variable domain, with the rest looked up from reference TRBV11-2 and TRBJ2-5, is EAGVAQSPRYKIIEKRQSVAFWCNPISGHATLYWYQQILGQGPKLLIQFQNNGVVDDSQLPKDRFSAERLKGVDSTLKIQPAKLEDSAVYLCASNSDGLAGQETQYFGPGTRLLVL.

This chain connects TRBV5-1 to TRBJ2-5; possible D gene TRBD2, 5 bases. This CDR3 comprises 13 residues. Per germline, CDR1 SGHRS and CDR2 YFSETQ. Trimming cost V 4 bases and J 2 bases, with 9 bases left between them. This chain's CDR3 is CASSGGKQETQYF. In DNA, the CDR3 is TGCGCCAGCAGCGGAGGCAAACAAGAGACCCAGTACTTC.

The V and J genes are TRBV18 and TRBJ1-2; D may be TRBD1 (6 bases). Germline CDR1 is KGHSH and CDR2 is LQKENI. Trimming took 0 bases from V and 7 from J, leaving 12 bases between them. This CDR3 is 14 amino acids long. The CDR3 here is CASSPPEGDLGYTF. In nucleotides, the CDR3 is TGTGCCAGCTCACCACCCGAGGGGGATCTTGGCTACACCTTC.